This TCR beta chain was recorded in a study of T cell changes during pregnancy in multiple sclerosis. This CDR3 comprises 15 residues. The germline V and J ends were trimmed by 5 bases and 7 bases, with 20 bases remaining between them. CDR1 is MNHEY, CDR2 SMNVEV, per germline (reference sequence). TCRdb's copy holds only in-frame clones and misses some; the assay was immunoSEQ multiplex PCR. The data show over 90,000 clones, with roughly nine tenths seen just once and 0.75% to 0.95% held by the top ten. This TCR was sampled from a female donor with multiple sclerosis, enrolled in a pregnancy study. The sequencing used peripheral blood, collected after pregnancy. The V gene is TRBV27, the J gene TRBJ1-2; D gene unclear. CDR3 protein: CASSPVGLLTGGYTF. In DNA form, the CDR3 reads TGTGCCAGCAGTCCCGTTGGGCTTTTGACCGGTGGCTACACCTTC.